A single sample gave rise to the 12 T cell receptor beta chains below, sequenced in a study of blood T cell repertoires in COVID-19. The assay was immunoSEQ multiplex PCR, and TCRdb's table has in-frame clones only and misses some. The sample records over 150,000 clones, roughly 84% being singletons. Sequencing input: peripheral blood. Receptors originate from a man aged 35-49 years with acute or convalescent COVID-19.

The V gene is TRBV15, the J gene TRBJ1-5, with 7 positions matching TRBD1. CDR1 and CDR2 from the germline V gene are LNHNV and YYDKDF (reference sequence). The CDR3 loop spans 16 amino acids. Trimming at V came to 4 bases and at J to 4 bases, leaving 10 bases not matched to a gene. The CDR3 spells CATSTRTGRGNQPQHF. The CDR3, as DNA: TGTGCCACCAGCACCCGGACAGGACGAGGAAATCAGCCCCAGCATTTT.

The chain uses TRBV20-1 and TRBJ2-1; maybe TRBD2 (5 bases). The germline gives CDR1 DFQATT, CDR2 SNEGSKA (reference sequence). This CDR3 is 15 amino acids long. V lost 3 bases and J 7 bases, leaving 19 bases between the germline ends. The CDR3 DNA reads as TGCAGTGCTAGTACCACGGCCCGGTGGGAGAATGAGCAGTTCTTC. It yields the protein CSASTTARWENEQFF.

The genes are TRBV9 and TRBJ1-2; D is possibly TRBD1 (5 bases). This CDR3 has 17 residues. The germline CDR1 and CDR2 sequences are SGDLS and YYNGEE. Trimming removed 3 bases from V and 0 bases from J, with 18 bases in between. The CDR3 reads CASSARGRGVANYGYTF. The CDR3 nucleotides are TGTGCCAGCAGCGCTCGGGGGAGGGGCGTAGCTAACTATGGCTACACCTTC.

The J gene is TRBJ2-7, the V gene TRBV3-1 (or the pseudogene TRBV3-2), with TRBD1 identical over 8 bases. V shed 4 bases and J 2 bases; nucleotides not matched to a gene: 7. CDR1 and CDR2 from the germline V gene are LGHDT and YNNKEL (reference sequence). This CDR3 has 15 amino acids. CDR3 in amino acids: CASSLSGQGPYEQYF. CDR3 nucleotide sequence: TGTGCCAGCAGCCTCTCTGGACAGGGCCCCTACGAGCAGTACTTC.

The rearrangement joins TRBV19 to TRBJ1-3; D is uncertain. The CDR3 is 14 amino acids. V shed 6 bases and J shed 0 bases, with 9 bases lying between them. The germline CDR1 and CDR2 sequences are LNHDA and SQIVND (reference sequence). CDR3 in amino acids: CASSRRDSGNTIYF. For the CDR3, the DNA is TGTGCCAGTAGCAGACGGGACTCTGGAAACACCATATATTTT.

The chain joins TRBV5-8 to TRBJ1-1, with a possible D match to TRBD1 (6 bases). With 4 bases removed from V and 3 bases from J, the gap between germline ends came to 13 bases. Germline V lookup: CDR1 SGHTS, CDR2 YDEGEE. This CDR3 is 14 amino acids long. Here the CDR3 DNA reads TGTGCCAGCAGCCCTAGGCGACAGGACACTGAAGCTTTCTTT. Translated, it gives CASSPRRQDTEAFF.

A few counts support this clone. The chain links TRBV5-8 to TRBJ1-6, with a possible D match to TRBD1 (6 bases). The V gene lost 4 bases and the J gene lost 6 bases, with 11 bases spanning the gap. Germline V gene data show CDR1 as SGHTS and CDR2 as YDEGEE. The CDR3 runs to 14 residues. The CDR3 DNA reads TGTGCCAGCAGCCGCAGGGGAAGTAATTCACCCCTCCACTTT. Protein product: CASSRRGSNSPLHF.

This chain uses TRBV18 with TRBJ1-2, with D possibly matching TRBD1 (6 bases). Germline-derived CDR1 and CDR2 are KGHSH and LQKENI. CDR3 length: 14 residues. V lost 2 bases and J 6 bases, leaving 13 bases between the germline ends. The CDR3 DNA sequence: TGTGCCAGCTCACCAATGGGGAGACAGGATGGCTACACCTTC. Translating gives CASSPMGRQDGYTF. Filled out from reference TRBV18 and TRBJ1-2, the complete variable domain reads NAGVMQNPRHLVRRRGQEARLRCSPMKGHSHVYWYRQLPEEGLKFMVYLQKENIIDESGMPKERFSAEFPKEGPSILRIQQVVRGDSAAYFCASSPMGRQDGYTFGSGTRLTVV.

This clone was counted only a few times. The chain carries TRBV6-5 and TRBJ1-5; D is unresolved. This CDR3 comprises 15 residues. Trimming left V 4 bases short and J 3 bases short, with 13 bases between. CDR1 and CDR2 from the germline V gene are MNHEY and SVGAGI. The CDR3 here is CASSSEGGYNQPQHF. In nucleotides, the CDR3 is TGTGCCAGCAGTTCGGAGGGTGGCTACAATCAGCCCCAGCATTTT.

This chain links TRBV28 with TRBJ1-5; D remains unclear. Trimming stripped 7 bases from V and 2 bases from J, with 15 bases between. This CDR3 contains 15 residues. Germline-derived CDR1 and CDR2 are MDHEN and SYDVKM. For the CDR3, the DNA is TGTGCCAGCATTCCCGGGGTCCTCGGCAATCAGCCCCAGCATTTT. This sequence encodes CASIPGVLGNQPQHF.

The chain employs TRBV30 and TRBJ1-2, with D tentatively TRBD1 (5 bases). V gave up 4 bases and J gave up 8 bases, with 17 bases separating them. Germline CDR1 is GTSNPN and CDR2 is SVGIG (reference sequence). CDR3 length: 13 amino acids. The CDR3 DNA follows: TGTGCCTGGATCTCGGGAGGGGCAGGCGGCTACACCTTC. Protein sequence: CAWISGGAGGYTF.

The chain recombines TRBV6-5 with TRBJ1-6, with TRBD1 matching 10 bases. Germline CDR1 and CDR2: MNHEY and SVGAGI. This CDR3 is built from 12 residues. CDR3 loop: CTRQGAYSPLHF. As DNA, the CDR3 is TGTACCCGACAGGGGGCCTATTCACCCCTCCACTTT.